This TCR beta chain comes out of a study of Ad26.COV2.S vaccination and SARS-CoV-2 variants. Profiling relied on immunoSEQ multiplex PCR, and the TCRdb table lists in-frame clones only, not all of them. The sample holds about 330,000 clones, approximately 87% seen once. As to treatment: over 15 received Ad26.COV2.S at low or high dose, single or two shots; roughly five received placebo; per-sample allocation not given. After the first vaccine or placebo injection, samples were drawn on day 63. Germline CDR1 reads SGHTA; CDR2 reads FQGNSA. V gave up 1 base and J gave up 2 bases, with 8 bases separating them. CDR3 length: 14 residues.

The sample consisted of peripheral blood, taken in a trial of Ad26.COV2.S vaccine versus placebo. This TCR was sampled from a person aged 18-65 years who received the Ad26.COV2.S COVID-19 vaccine or a placebo. The rearrangement links TRBV7-2 to TRBJ1-1; D is unclear. The CDR3 loop reads CASSLVYSNTEAFF. DNA for the CDR3: TGTGCCAGCAGCTTAGTATATAGTAACACTGAAGCTTTCTTT.